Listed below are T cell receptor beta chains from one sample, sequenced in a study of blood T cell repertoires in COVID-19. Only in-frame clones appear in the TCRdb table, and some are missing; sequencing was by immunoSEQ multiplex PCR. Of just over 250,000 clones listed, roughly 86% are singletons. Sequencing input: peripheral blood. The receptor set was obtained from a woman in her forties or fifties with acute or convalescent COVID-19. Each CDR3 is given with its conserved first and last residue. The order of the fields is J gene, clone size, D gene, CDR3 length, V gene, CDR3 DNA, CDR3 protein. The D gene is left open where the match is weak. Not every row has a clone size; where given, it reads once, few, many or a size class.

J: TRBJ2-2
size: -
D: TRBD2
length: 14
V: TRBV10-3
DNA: TGTGCCATCAGTAGGACTAGCGATACCGGGGAGCTGTTTTTT
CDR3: CAISRTSDTGELFF

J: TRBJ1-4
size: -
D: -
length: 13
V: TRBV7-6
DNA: TGTGCCAGCAGCTTAAACTCTGTTGAAAAACTGTTTTTT
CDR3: CASSLNSVEKLFF

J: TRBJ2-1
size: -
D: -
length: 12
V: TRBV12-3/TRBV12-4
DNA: TGTGCCAGCAGTTCAAGTTGGACAGAGCAGTTCTTC
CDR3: CASSSSWTEQFF

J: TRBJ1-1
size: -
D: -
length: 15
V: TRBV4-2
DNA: TGTGCCAGCAGCCAAGAAGGTAGGGGTGACACTGAAGCTTTCTTT
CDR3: CASSQEGRGDTEAFF

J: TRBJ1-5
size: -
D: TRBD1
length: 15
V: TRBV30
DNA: TGTGCCTGGAGTAGGCTGGACAGGGACAATCAGCCCCAGCATTTT
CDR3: CAWSRLDRDNQPQHF

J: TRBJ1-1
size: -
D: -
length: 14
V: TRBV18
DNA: TGTGCCAGCTCGCAGAGCAACGAGGGCACTGAAGCTTTCTTT
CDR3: CASSQSNEGTEAFF

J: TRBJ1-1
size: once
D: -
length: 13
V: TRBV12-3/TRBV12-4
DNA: TGTGCCAGCAGTTTGGGCGGGGTCACTGAAGCTTTCTTT
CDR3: CASSLGGVTEAFF

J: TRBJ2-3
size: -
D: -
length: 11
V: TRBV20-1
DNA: TGCAGTCTACAGGGACATCAAACGCAGTATTTT
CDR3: CSLQGHQTQYF

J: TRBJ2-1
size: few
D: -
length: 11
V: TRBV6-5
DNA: TGTGCCAGCACCTCTTTCTATGAGCAGTTCTTC
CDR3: CASTSFYEQFF

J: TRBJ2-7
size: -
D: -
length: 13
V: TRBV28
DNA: TGTGCCAACCAGGACAGACAGACCTACGAGCAGTACTTC
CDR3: CANQDRQTYEQYF

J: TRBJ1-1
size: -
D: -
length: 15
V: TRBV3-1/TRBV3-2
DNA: TGTGCCAGCAGCCTGGAGGGAGGGGCTGGGACTGAAGCTTTCTTT
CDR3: CASSLEGGAGTEAFF

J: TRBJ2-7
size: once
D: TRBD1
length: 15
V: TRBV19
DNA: TGTGCCAGTAGTAACCAGGGACAGGGTGGGTACGAGCAGTACTTC
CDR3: CASSNQGQGGYEQYF

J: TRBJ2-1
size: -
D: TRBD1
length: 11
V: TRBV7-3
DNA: TGTGCCAGCGGACAGGGAGATGAGCAGTTCTTC
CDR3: CASGQGDEQFF

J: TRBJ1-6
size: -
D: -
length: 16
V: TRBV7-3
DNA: TGTGCCAGCAGCCGCAACAGGGACTCCTATAATTCACCCCTCCACTTT
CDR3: CASSRNRDSYNSPLHF

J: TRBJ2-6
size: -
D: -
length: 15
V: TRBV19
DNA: TGTGCCAGTAGTTCTAACGGGGCTGGGGCCAACGTCCTGACTTTC
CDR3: CASSSNGAGANVLTF

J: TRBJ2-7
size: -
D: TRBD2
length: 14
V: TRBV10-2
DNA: TGCGCCAGCAAGTCCGGGGGGAGCGCTTACGAGCAGTACTTC
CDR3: CASKSGGSAYEQYF

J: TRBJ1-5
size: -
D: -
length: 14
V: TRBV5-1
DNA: TGCGCCAGCAGCTTGGACGGTAGCAATCAGCCCCAGCATTTT
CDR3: CASSLDGSNQPQHF

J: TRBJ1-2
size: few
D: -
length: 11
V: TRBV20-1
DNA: TGCAGTGCTAGGGGGCCCTATGGCTACACCTTC
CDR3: CSARGPYGYTF

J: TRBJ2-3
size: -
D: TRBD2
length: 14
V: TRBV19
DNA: TGTGCCAGTAGCGGACTAGCGGGGTCAGATACGCAGTATTTT
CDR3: CASSGLAGSDTQYF

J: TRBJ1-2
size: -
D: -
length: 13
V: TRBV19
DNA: TGTGCCAGTAGTATAGGTGCGGAGTATGGCTACACCTTC
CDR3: CASSIGAEYGYTF

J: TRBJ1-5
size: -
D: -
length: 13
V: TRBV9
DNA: TGTGCCAGCAGCGTAGTTCCGGATCAGGGCCAGCATTTT
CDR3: CASSVVPDQGQHF

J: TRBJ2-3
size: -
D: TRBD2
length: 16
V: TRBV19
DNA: TGTGCCAGTCGGACTAGCGGGAGGGCTAGCACAGATACGCAGTATTTT
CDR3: CASRTSGRASTDTQYF

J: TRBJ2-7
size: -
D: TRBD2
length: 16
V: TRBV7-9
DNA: TGTGCCAGCAGCTCCCTGGGGTTTGCGGGAGCTCTCGAGCAGTACTTC
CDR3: CASSSLGFAGALEQYF

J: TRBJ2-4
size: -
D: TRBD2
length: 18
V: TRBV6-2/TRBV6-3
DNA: TGTGCCAGCAGTTACCCCCTAGCGGGAGGGGTAGCCAAAAACATTCAGTACTTC
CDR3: CASSYPLAGGVAKNIQYF

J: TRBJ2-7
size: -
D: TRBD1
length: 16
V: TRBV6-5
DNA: TGTGCCAGCAGTTACCAACCCATAGTACAGGGGGGAGAGCAGTACTTC
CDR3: CASSYQPIVQGGEQYF